This TCR beta chain originates from a study of blood T cell repertoires in COVID-19. Sequencing used immunoSEQ multiplex PCR; TCRdb keeps in-frame clones, though not all of them. The sample lists tens of thousands of clones, less than 85% seen once, with under 5% in the top ten. The germline V gene has CDR1 SGHRS and CDR2 YFSETQ. The CDR3 covers 16 residues. J lost 0 bases, V lost 7 bases, and 12 bases had no gene match. The chain couples TRBV5-1 to TRBJ1-1; 7 bases agree with TRBD1. The specimen sequenced was peripheral blood. The receptor was isolated from a woman in her seventies with acute or convalescent COVID-19. The chain's CDR3 is CASFPGPGTVNTEAFF. CDR3 in DNA: TGCGCCAGCTTCCCTGGCCCCGGGACAGTGAACACTGAAGCTTTCTTT.